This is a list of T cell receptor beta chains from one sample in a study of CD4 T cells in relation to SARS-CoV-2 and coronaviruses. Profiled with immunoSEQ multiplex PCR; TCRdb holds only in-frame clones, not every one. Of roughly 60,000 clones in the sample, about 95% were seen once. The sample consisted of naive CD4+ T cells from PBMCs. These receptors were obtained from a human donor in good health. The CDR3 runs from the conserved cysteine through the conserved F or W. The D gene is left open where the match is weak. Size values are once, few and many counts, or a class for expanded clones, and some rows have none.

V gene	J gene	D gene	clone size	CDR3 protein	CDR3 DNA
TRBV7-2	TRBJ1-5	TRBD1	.	CASSGGGAGQPQHF	TGTGCCAGCAGCGGAGGGGGCGCAGGTCAGCCCCAGCATTTT
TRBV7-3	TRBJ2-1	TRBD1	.	CASSLQGDREQFF	TGTGCCAGCAGCCTTCAGGGGGACAGAGAGCAGTTCTTC
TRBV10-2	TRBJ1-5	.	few	CASRDTRNQPQHF	TGCGCCAGCAGAGACACCCGAAATCAGCCCCAGCATTTT
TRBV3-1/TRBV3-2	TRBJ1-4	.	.	CASSPGQPTKKLFF	TGTGCCAGCAGCCCGGGGCAGCCAACAAAAAAACTGTTTTTT
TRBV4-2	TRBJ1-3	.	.	CASSPSLGGTGNTIYF	TGTGCCAGCAGTCCAAGCCTAGGGGGGACTGGAAACACCATATATTTT
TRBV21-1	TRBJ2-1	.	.	CASSKVLAGGRGNEQFF	TGTGCCAGCAGCAAAGTGCTAGCGGGGGGTAGAGGGAATGAGCAGTTCTTC
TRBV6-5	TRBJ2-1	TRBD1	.	CASSPTTGLVNEQFF	TGTGCCAGCAGCCCAACGACAGGGTTAGTCAATGAGCAGTTCTTC
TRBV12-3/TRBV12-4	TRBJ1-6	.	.	CASSLSPLHF	TGTGCCAGCAGTTTATCACCCCTCCACTTT
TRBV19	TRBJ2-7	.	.	CASSIGVTVREQYF	TGTGCCAGTAGTATTGGGGTAACGGTGAGGGAGCAGTACTTC
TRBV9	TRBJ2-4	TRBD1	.	CASSVDDRVSDLAKNIQYF	TGTGCCAGCAGCGTAGACGACAGGGTTAGCGACCTAGCCAAAAACATTCAGTACTTC
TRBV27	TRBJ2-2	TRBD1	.	CASSLQGARAGELFF	TGTGCCAGCAGTTTACAGGGGGCGCGGGCCGGGGAGCTGTTTTTT
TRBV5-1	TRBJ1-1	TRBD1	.	CASSLNRGRTEAFF	TGCGCCAGCAGCTTGAACAGGGGGCGGACTGAAGCTTTCTTT
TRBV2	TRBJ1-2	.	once	CASTGANYGYTF	TGTGCCAGTACAGGCGCAAACTATGGCTACACCTTC
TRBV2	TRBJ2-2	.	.	CASSETAVSGELFF	TGTGCCAGCAGTGAAACAGCCGTCTCCGGGGAGCTGTTTTTT
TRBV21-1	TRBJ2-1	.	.	CASRGRGEQFF	TGTGCCAGCAGGGGCCGGGGGGAGCAGTTCTTC
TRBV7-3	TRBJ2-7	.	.	CASSLTWTPYEQYF	TGTGCCAGCAGCCTAACATGGACACCCTACGAGCAGTACTTC
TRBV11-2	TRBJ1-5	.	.	CASSLGRGLQPQHF	TGTGCCAGCAGCCTAGGCCGGGGACTTCAGCCCCAGCATTTT
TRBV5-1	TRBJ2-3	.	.	CASSPSSRADTQYF	TGCGCCAGCAGCCCCTCGAGCCGGGCAGATACGCAGTATTTT
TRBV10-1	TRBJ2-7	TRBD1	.	CASRPDRVSYEQYF	TGCGCCAGCAGGCCCGACAGGGTCTCCTACGAGCAGTACTTC
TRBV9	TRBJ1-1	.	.	CASGQATSEAFF	TGTGCCAGCGGTCAGGCAACTTCTGAAGCTTTCTTT
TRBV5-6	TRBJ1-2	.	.	CASSLRQGRSYGYTF	TGTGCCAGCAGCCTAAGGCAGGGGAGATCCTATGGCTACACCTTC
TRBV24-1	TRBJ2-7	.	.	CATSDTGRSYEQYF	TGTGCCACCAGTGACACGGGAAGGTCCTACGAGCAGTACTTC
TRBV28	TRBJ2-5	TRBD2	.	CASRSGGQETQYF	TGTGCCAGCCGCTCGGGAGGGCAAGAGACCCAGTACTTC
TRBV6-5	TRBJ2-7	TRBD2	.	CASGKTSGRQYF	TGTGCCAGCGGAAAGACTAGCGGGAGACAGTACTTC
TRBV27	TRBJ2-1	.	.	CASRTPQGSANSYNEQFF	TGTGCCAGCAGAACCCCTCAGGGGAGCGCGAACTCCTACAATGAGCAGTTCTTC
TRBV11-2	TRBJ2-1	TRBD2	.	CASSSGLARNEQFF	TGTGCCAGCAGCTCCGGACTAGCACGAAATGAGCAGTTCTTC
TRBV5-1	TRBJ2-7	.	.	CASSGTGSEQYF	TGCGCCAGCAGCGGCACAGGCTCCGAGCAGTACTTC
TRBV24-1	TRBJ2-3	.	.	CATSDFGSATDTQYF	TGTGCCACCAGTGATTTCGGTAGCGCCACAGATACGCAGTATTTT
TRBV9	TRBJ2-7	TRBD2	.	CASSVIGLGDEQYF	TGTGCCAGCAGCGTAATCGGACTAGGAGACGAGCAGTACTTC
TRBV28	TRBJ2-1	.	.	CASQRLGQSSYNEQFF	TGTGCCAGCCAGAGACTTGGCCAGAGCTCCTACAATGAGCAGTTCTTC
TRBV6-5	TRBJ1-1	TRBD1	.	CASRRDSERAEAFF	TGTGCCAGCAGGAGGGACAGTGAACGTGCTGAAGCTTTCTTT
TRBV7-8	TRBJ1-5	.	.	CASSGGINSNQPQHF	TGTGCCAGCAGCGGCGGGATAAATAGCAATCAGCCCCAGCATTTT
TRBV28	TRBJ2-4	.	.	CASSYGLGNIQYF	TGTGCCAGCAGTTACGGGTTAGGGAACATTCAGTACTTC
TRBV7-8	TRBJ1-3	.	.	CASSQARVPGNTIYF	TGTGCCAGCAGCCAAGCCAGGGTCCCTGGAAACACCATATATTTT
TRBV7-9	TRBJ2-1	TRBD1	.	CASSPRRDRVSNEQFF	TGTGCCAGCAGCCCGAGGCGGGACAGGGTTTCGAATGAGCAGTTCTTC
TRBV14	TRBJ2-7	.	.	CATTGATPTKQYF	TGTGCCACCACGGGAGCGACCCCTACGAAGCAGTACTTC
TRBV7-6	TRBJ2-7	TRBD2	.	CASSSALRTSGVNGEQYF	TGTGCCAGCAGCTCTGCTCTGAGGACTAGCGGGGTCAATGGCGAGCAGTACTTC
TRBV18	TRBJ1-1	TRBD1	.	CASSSVARTGGRNTEAFF	TGTGCCAGCTCATCAGTAGCAAGAACAGGGGGCAGGAACACTGAAGCTTTCTTT
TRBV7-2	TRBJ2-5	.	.	CASSLRQGGGETQYF	TGTGCCAGCAGCTTAAGACAGGGAGGTGGGGAGACCCAGTACTTC
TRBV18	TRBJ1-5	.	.	CASSPQSQGSNQPQHF	TGTGCCAGCTCACCACAGTCTCAGGGAAGTAATCAGCCCCAGCATTTT
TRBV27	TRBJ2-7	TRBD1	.	CASSLGRDRAVEQYF	TGTGCCAGCAGTTTAGGCCGGGACAGGGCCGTCGAGCAGTACTTC
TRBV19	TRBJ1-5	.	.	CASSPINQPQHF	TGTGCCAGTAGTCCCATTAATCAGCCCCAGCATTTT
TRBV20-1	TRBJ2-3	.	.	CSARPLNTQYF	TGCAGTGCTAGACCCCTCAATACGCAGTATTTT
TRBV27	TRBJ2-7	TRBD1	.	CASSYTGTGGRRTEQYF	TGTGCCAGCAGTTATACCGGGACAGGGGGTAGGCGGACTGAGCAGTACTTC
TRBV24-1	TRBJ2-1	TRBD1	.	CATSDRQGPGDEQFF	TGTGCCACCAGTGATCGACAGGGGCCGGGGGATGAGCAGTTCTTC
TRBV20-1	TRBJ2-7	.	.	CSASKVGEQYF	TGCAGTGCTAGTAAGGTAGGCGAGCAGTACTTC